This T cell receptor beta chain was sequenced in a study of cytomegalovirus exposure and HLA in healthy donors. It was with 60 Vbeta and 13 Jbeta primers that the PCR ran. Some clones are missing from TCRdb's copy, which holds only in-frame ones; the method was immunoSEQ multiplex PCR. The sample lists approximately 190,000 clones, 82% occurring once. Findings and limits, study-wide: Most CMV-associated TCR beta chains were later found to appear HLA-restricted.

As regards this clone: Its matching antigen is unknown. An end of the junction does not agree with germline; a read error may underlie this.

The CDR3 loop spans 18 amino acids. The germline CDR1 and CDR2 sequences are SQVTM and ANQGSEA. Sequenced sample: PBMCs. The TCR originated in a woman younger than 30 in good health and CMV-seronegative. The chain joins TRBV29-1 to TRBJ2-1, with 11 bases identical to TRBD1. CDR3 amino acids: CSVETGTGGMSSYNERFF. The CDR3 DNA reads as TGCAGCGTGGAGACCGGGACAGGGGGAATGAGCTCCTACAATGAGCGGTTCTTC.